Below are 10 T cell receptor beta chains sequenced from a single sample in a study of blood T cell repertoires in COVID-19. The assay was immunoSEQ multiplex PCR, and TCRdb's table has in-frame clones only and misses some. Counted here are around 200,000 clones, less than 90% occurring once; the ten biggest clones make up around 18%. The sequencing input was peripheral blood. Receptors were obtained from a woman at least 80 years old with active or convalescent COVID-19.

The gene calls are TRBV5-1 and TRBJ2-3; the D gene is possibly TRBD2 (5 bases). Per germline, CDR1 SGHRS and CDR2 YFSETQ. The length of the CDR3 is 16 residues. V was pared by 4 bases and J by 2 bases, with 17 bases between. CDR3 loop: CASSARFGIPTDTQYF. CDR3 bases: TGCGCCAGCAGCGCTAGGTTCGGGATCCCCACAGATACGCAGTATTTT.

The chain is built from TRBV6-5 and TRBJ1-4, with D perhaps TRBD1 (6 bases). This CDR3 spans 15 amino acids. Trimming shortened V by 4 bases and J by 7 bases, and 16 bases separated the two germline ends. CDR1 MNHEY and CDR2 SVGAGI come from the germline V gene. The CDR3 here is CASSSPGVLGEKLFF. The CDR3 DNA is TGTGCCAGCAGTTCCCCAGGGGTGCTCGGTGAAAAACTGTTTTTT.

The gene calls are TRBV7-9 and TRBJ2-5; 7 bases are shared with TRBD2. Germline V CDR1 and CDR2: SEHNR, FQNEAQ (reference sequence). CDR3 length: 15 residues. The V gene end was trimmed by 2 bases and the J gene end by 4 bases; junction bases not matched to a gene: 7. The CDR3 coding sequence is TGTGCCAGCAGCTTATCCCAAGGACTAGTAGAGACCCAGTACTTC. Its translation: CASSLSQGLVETQYF.

The rearrangement uses TRBV9 and TRBJ2-7, with a tentative D call TRBD2 (7 bases). The CDR3 has 15 residues. The germline V gene has CDR1 SGDLS and CDR2 YYNGEE. Trimming cost V 3 bases and J 7 bases, with 20 bases left between them. The CDR3 DNA is TGTGCCAGCAGCGCAGCGGGACACCCGTTTCAGGAGCAGTACTTC. Its translation: CASSAAGHPFQEQYF.

In its sample, this clone was seen a few times. Different DNA sequences within this sample yield the same CDR3. The rearrangement uses TRBV11-2 and TRBJ2-7; 9 positions agree with TRBD2. V gave up 8 bases and J gave up 2 bases; unmatched junction bases: 4. This CDR3 has 13 amino acids. Looked up from germline, CDR1 is SGHAT and CDR2 is FQNNGV. The CDR3 nucleotides read TGTGCCAGCGGTAGCGGGGGCCCCTACGAGCAGTACTTC. It encodes CASGSGGPYEQYF.

The CDR3 loop reads CASRPTGGREQFF. The DNA of the CDR3 is TGTGCCAGCAGGCCCACAGGGGGACGCGAGCAGTTCTTC. This chain connects TRBV12-3 or TRBV12-4 to TRBJ2-1; 8 bases map to TRBD1. This CDR3 region has 13 residues. J was trimmed by 10 bases and V by 6 bases; bases with no gene match: 8.

The V gene is TRBV18, the J gene TRBJ1-1, with TRBD1 identical over 7 bases. Germline V CDR1 and CDR2: KGHSH, LQKENI. J was trimmed by 1 base and V by 6 bases; bases with no gene match: 8. The length of the CDR3 is 15 residues. The CDR3 coding sequence is TGTGCCAGCTCGGCCAGGACAGGAGCGAACACTGAAGCTTTCTTT. This sequence encodes CASSARTGANTEAFF. The variable domain in full, with the rest retrieved from reference TRBV18 and TRBJ1-1, is NAGVMQNPRHLVRRRGQEARLRCSPMKGHSHVYWYRQLPEEGLKFMVYLQKENIIDESGMPKERFSAEFPKEGPSILRIQQVVRGDSAAYFCASSARTGANTEAFFGQGTRLTVV.

The chain links TRBV12-5 to TRBJ2-1; D may be TRBD2 (6 bases). CDR1 and CDR2 (germline): LGHNT, FRNRAP. This CDR3 contains 16 residues. V was pared by 5 bases and J by 0 bases, with 14 bases between. CDR3 residues: CASGAWDSSSYNEQFF. CDR3 DNA: TGTGCTAGTGGTGCCTGGGACTCCAGCTCCTACAATGAGCAGTTCTTC. The variable domain in full, with the rest retrieved from reference TRBV12-5 and TRBJ2-1, is DARVTQTPRHKVTEMGQEVTMRCQPILGHNTVFWYRQTMMQGLELLAYFRNRAPLDDSGMPKDRFSAEMPDATLATLKIQPSEPRDSAVYFCASGAWDSSSYNEQFFGPGTRLTVL.

The gene calls are TRBV6-6 and TRBJ1-2, with no clear D. The CDR3 spans 13 residues. Germline-derived CDR1 and CDR2 are MNHNY and SVGAGI (reference sequence). V was shortened by 0 bases and J by 3 bases, with 5 bases between the two germline ends. The CDR3 DNA is TGTGCCAGCAGTTACTCGGCCGACTATGGCTACACCTTC. This codes for CASSYSADYGYTF.

This clone was counted a few times. V and J are TRBV9 and TRBJ2-1; D is uncertain. Deletions cut 1 base from V and 2 bases from J, with 10 bases between. Germline values: CDR1 SGDLS, CDR2 YYNGEE. The CDR3 spans 15 residues. CDR3 nucleotides: TGTGCCAGCAGCGTAAGCCAGGATGCCTACAATGAGCAGTTCTTC. Protein sequence: CASSVSQDAYNEQFF.